This T cell receptor (beta chain) comes out of a study of shared clonotypes between healthy human individuals. Profiled with immunoSEQ multiplex PCR; TCRdb holds only in-frame clones, not every one. The profile shows 500,000 to 550,000 clones, 95% to 97% of them singletons. Worth noting for this clone: Its antigen is unidentified.

Study-wide points: Despite large depth, sorted-subset datasets appeared incompletely sequenced.

Germline loops: CDR1 MGHRA, CDR2 YSYEKL. Trimming removed 2 bases from V and 0 bases from J; junction bases left unmatched: 15. The CDR3 spans 21 residues. Sequenced input: naive CD4+ T cells sorted from blood. The subset is: CD45RA+ positively selected. The chain is built from TRBV4-1 and TRBJ2-1; the match to TRBD2 covers 11 bases. This clonotype originated in a woman aged 25 to 45 in good health. The CDR3 bases are TGCGCCAGCAGCCAACAGGGACTAGCGGTGCTATTGGGTGACTCCTACAATGAGCAGTTCTTC. Translating gives CASSQQGLAVLLGDSYNEQFF.